Below, one T cell receptor (beta chain) is given with its context. Antigen: not known. Data came from immunoSEQ multiplex PCR; TCRdb stores just in-frame clones and leaves some out. The repertoire includes around 10,000 clones, 88% of them detected once, and approximately 35% sits in the top ten. The sample comes from a study of STAT3 mutations in large granular lymphocyte leukemia. Whole-study findings and limits: Treatment regimens differed across patients between samplings. At least one immunodominant TCR beta clonotype appeared in every T-cell large granular lymphocyte leukemia patient.

The CDR3 is made up of 15 amino acids. The V end lost 4 bases, the J end lost 5 bases, and 18 bases lay between the germline ends. Germline CDR1 is SGHNT and CDR2 is YYREEE (reference sequence). This TCR derives from a man aged 55 to 70 with T-cell large granular lymphocyte leukemia. Some clones in this sample may be carry-over from other donors' samples. This chain connects TRBV5-4 to TRBJ1-1; possible D gene TRBD1, 6 bases. The material sequenced was peripheral blood mononuclear cells. The CDR3 loop is CASSGGGGRGTEAFF. In DNA form, the CDR3 reads TGTGCCAGCAGCGGGGGGGGCGGTCGAGGGACTGAAGCTTTCTTT.